These T cell receptor beta chains were read from a single sample in a study of CD8+CD57+ T cells in acquired aplastic anemia. TCRdb reprocessed the reads via MiXCR and lists one record per CDR3 protein. Of just over 200,000 distinct CDR3 sequences listed, 50% to 70% are singletons. Sequencing was done on a sample of sorted CD4+, CD8+, or CD8+CD57+ T cells (not recorded which) from PBMCs. The source of these receptors is a human donor with aplastic anemia. Both conserved end residues are part of each CDR3. The D gene is left open where the match is weak. Size tells how often a clone was seen (once, few, many) or the class of an expanded clone, and some rows leave it out.

J | V | D | size | DNA | CDR3
TRBJ1-1 | TRBV19 | TRBD1 | . | TGTGCCAGTAGTATTACCGGGACAGGGGCTGAAGCTTTCTTT | CASSITGTGAEAFF
TRBJ1-1 | TRBV5-4 | . | . | TGTGCCAGCAGCGCCCTTAGAGGGAGAATCACTGAAGCTTTCTTT | CASSALRGRITEAFF
TRBJ1-2 | TRBV24-1 | . | . | TGTGCCACCAGTGAGAGGGGAATTGATGGCTACACCTTC | CATSERGIDGYTF
TRBJ1-4 | TRBV5-1 | TRBD1 | . | TGCGCCAGCAGCTTGGGGGACAGGGCGGAGGAAGAAAAACTGTTTTTT | CASSLGDRAEEEKLFF
TRBJ2-1 | TRBV7-3 | TRBD1 | few | TGTGCCAGCAGTCCGGGGACAGCCTACAATGAGCAGTTTTTC | CASSPGTAYNEQFF
TRBJ2-5 | TRBV7-9 | TRBD1 | . | TGTGCCAGCAGCTTAGGGACAGGGGACGGGGAGACCCAGTACTTC | CASSLGTGDGETQYF
TRBJ2-5 | TRBV9 | . | few | TGTGCCAGCACCTCGGGACACAAAGAGACCCAGTACTTC | CASTSGHKETQYF
TRBJ2-2 | TRBV5-1 | . | once | TGCGCCAGCAGCTTGGCCATTGGACCCGGGGAGCTGTTTTTT | CASSLAIGPGELFF
TRBJ1-2 | TRBV7-2 | . | . | TGTGCCAGCAGCTTCAAAAACCTCTATGGCTACACCTTC | CASSFKNLYGYTF
TRBJ2-1 | TRBV7-9 | . | . | TGTGCCAGCAGCTTCGGGTCCAATGAGCAGTTCTTC | CASSFGSNEQFF
TRBJ2-1 | TRBV7-3 | . | many | TGTGCCAGCAGCTTGGACGAGGACAATGAGCAGTTCTTC | CASSLDEDNEQFF
TRBJ1-5 | TRBV12-3/TRBV12-4 | . | many | TGTGCCAGCGGGGGCCCTAATCAGCCCCAGCATTTT | CASGGPNQPQHF
TRBJ2-7 | TRBV7-2 | . | . | TGTGCCAGCAGCCCCACCCGGGCCAGCGTAGAGTACGAGCAGTACTTC | CASSPTRASVEYEQYF
TRBJ2-5 | TRBV5-4 | . | . | TGTGCCAGCAGCTTGGACAGGGTACAAGAGACCCAGTACTTC | CASSLDRVQETQYF
TRBJ2-6 | TRBV7-6 | . | . | TGTGCCAGCAGCTTGATCCCTTGGCTCGACAGGACTTTC | CASSLIPWLDRTF
TRBJ1-1 | TRBV20-1 | TRBD1 | . | TGCAGTGCTAGCCCGACAGGGGGGTACACTGAAGCTTTCTTT | CSASPTGGYTEAFF
TRBJ2-3 | TRBV4-2 | TRBD2 | . | TGTGCCAGCAGCGATCAAACTAGCGGATCCACAGATACGCAGTATTTT | CASSDQTSGSTDTQYF
TRBJ2-7 | TRBV19 | . | . | TGTGCCAGTAGTCCTCGGACTCCTACCGAGCAGTACTTC | CASSPRTPTEQYF
TRBJ2-7 | TRBV6-5 | . | many | TGTGCCAGCAGTCATGGGACAACCGGCTACGAGCAGTACTTC | CASSHGTTGYEQYF
TRBJ2-5 | TRBV5-1 | TRBD2 | . | TGTGCCAGCAGCTTAGCCGGGACTAGCGGGAGGGCCTCAGAGACCCAGTACTTC | CASSLAGTSGRASETQYF
TRBJ2-5 | TRBV7-9 | . | . | TGTGCCAGCAGCTTATATCCGGAGACCCAGTACTTC | CASSLYPETQYF
TRBJ2-1 | TRBV7-2 | TRBD2 | . | TGTGCCAGCAGCTCTCCGACTAGCGGGGGGCCCTACAATGAGCAGTTCTTC | CASSSPTSGGPYNEQFF
TRBJ2-1 | TRBV7-9 | . | . | TGTGCCAGCAGCTTAGCGGGGGGGCGGAACAATGAGCAGTTCTTC | CASSLAGGRNNEQFF
TRBJ2-2 | TRBV19 | . | . | TGTGCCAGTAGTATTCTGGGACGGGACACCGGGGAGCTGTTTTTT | CASSILGRDTGELFF
TRBJ2-2 | TRBV2 | TRBD2 | . | TGTGCCAGCAGCTTTACCGGCGGGGGGGACGGGGAGCTGTTTTTT | CASSFTGGGDGELFF
TRBJ2-1 | TRBV11-3 | TRBD2 | many | TGTGCCAGCAGCCTTAACGGGGGGGCCCACAATGAGCAGTTCTTC | CASSLNGGAHNEQFF
TRBJ2-3 | TRBV20-1 | . | . | TGCAGTGCTAGAGACGGCGGAGTCCAAGATACGCAGTATTTT | CSARDGGVQDTQYF
TRBJ2-3 | TRBV11-1 | TRBD2 | . | TGTGCCAGCAGACGACTAGCGGGGGATACGCAGTATTTT | CASRRLAGDTQYF
TRBJ1-2 | TRBV20-1 | . | . | TGCAGTGCTAGAGACCGACAGACCTACTATGGCTACACCTTC | CSARDRQTYYGYTF
TRBJ2-2 | TRBV25-1 | TRBD1 | few | TGTGCCAGCAGTGCGCGACAGGGGGGTGCGAACACCGGGGAGCTGTTTTTT | CASSARQGGANTGELFF
TRBJ1-2 | TRBV24-1 | . | . | TGTGCCACCAGTGATAGGCGGATTCGGGGCTACACCTTC | CATSDRRIRGYTF
TRBJ2-5 | TRBV7-7 | . | . | TGTGCTAGCAGCCCCGGGCAGTTCCAAGAGACCCAGTACTTC | CASSPGQFQETQYF
TRBJ2-1 | TRBV19 | . | . | TGTGCCAGTAGTATCGTGTCAGGGCGGAATGAGCAGTTCTTC | CASSIVSGRNEQFF
TRBJ1-2 | TRBV9 | . | . | TGTGCCAGCAGCGATTCGTTGGATGGCTACACCTTC | CASSDSLDGYTF
TRBJ1-6 | TRBV12-3/TRBV12-4 | . | . | TGTGCCAGCAGCGTAGGGGGGGCGTCACCCCTCCACTTT | CASSVGGASPLHF
TRBJ2-7 | TRBV20-1 | . | . | TGCAGTGCTTCCCCGGGGTGGGGGGCGGACTACGAGCAGTACTTC | CSASPGWGADYEQYF
TRBJ2-1 | TRBV29-1 | . | . | TGCAGCGTTGAAGGAGCTAGCGCTAACAATGAGCAGTTCTTC | CSVEGASANNEQFF
TRBJ2-5 | TRBV7-9 | TRBD2 | . | TGTGCCAGCAGCTTAGGGACTAGCGGGGGTCAAGAGACCCAGTACTTC | CASSLGTSGGQETQYF
TRBJ2-7 | TRBV7-2 | TRBD1 | . | TGTGCCAGCAGCTCTACCGGGACAGGGTGGAACGAGCAGTACTTC | CASSSTGTGWNEQYF
TRBJ2-7 | TRBV20-1 | . | . | TGCAGTGCTACCCCCTCTGAGGACGAGCAGTACTTC | CSATPSEDEQYF
TRBJ2-3 | TRBV5-6 | TRBD2 | once | TGTGCCAGCAGCTGGGATACTAGCGGGACAGATACGCAGTATTTT | CASSWDTSGTDTQYF
TRBJ2-2 | TRBV12-3/TRBV12-4 | . | . | TGTGCCAGCAGTCCTCAGGTAGAGAGCGGGGAGCTGTTTTTT | CASSPQVESGELFF
TRBJ2-1 | TRBV2 | TRBD1 | few | TGTGCCAGCAATGGGGACAGGGCATACAATGAGCAGTTCTTC | CASNGDRAYNEQFF
TRBJ1-5 | TRBV24-1 | . | . | TGTGCCACCAGTGATGACAACTCAGCACCGAATCAGCCCCAGCATTTT | CATSDDNSAPNQPQHF
TRBJ2-3 | TRBV7-9 | . | . | TGTGCCAGCAGCTTATTCGATACCAGCTCAGATACGCAGTATTTT | CASSLFDTSSDTQYF
TRBJ2-7 | TRBV9 | TRBD1 | once | TGCGCCAGCAGCTTCGATGAGGGGGCGCTTGGCTACGAGCAGTACTTC | CASSFDEGALGYEQYF
TRBJ1-3 | TRBV10-3 | . | . | TGTGCCATCAGCGATCCGGGACATTCGAGCTCTGGAAACACCATATATTTT | CAISDPGHSSSGNTIYF
TRBJ2-1 | TRBV29-1 | . | few | TGCAGCGTTGAGGCTCGCGCCTACAATGAGCAGTTCTTC | CSVEARAYNEQFF
TRBJ2-1 | TRBV10-3 | . | . | TGTGCCATCACCATTGACAGCTACAATGAGCAGTTCTTC | CAITIDSYNEQFF
TRBJ1-2 | TRBV11-1 | . | . | TGTGCCAGCAGCTTAGACAACGGGGGTGGCTACACCTTC | CASSLDNGGGYTF
TRBJ1-1 | TRBV7-3 | . | . | TGTGCCAGCACCAAAATGCGTTCGGGGGGGAGCGCGAACACTGAAGCTTTCTTT | CASTKMRSGGSANTEAFF
TRBJ2-1 | TRBV5-1 | TRBD1 | . | TGCGCCAGCAGCTCCGGACAGGGGGCAGGGAATGAGCAGTTCTTC | CASSSGQGAGNEQFF
TRBJ1-6 | TRBV7-3 | . | once | TGTGCCAGCAGCCCACCGGGCACACCCCTCCACTTT | CASSPPGTPLHF
TRBJ2-2 | TRBV2 | TRBD2 | . | TGTGCCAGCAGTCCAGCTAGCGGGGGGAACACCGGGGAGCTGTTTTTT | CASSPASGGNTGELFF